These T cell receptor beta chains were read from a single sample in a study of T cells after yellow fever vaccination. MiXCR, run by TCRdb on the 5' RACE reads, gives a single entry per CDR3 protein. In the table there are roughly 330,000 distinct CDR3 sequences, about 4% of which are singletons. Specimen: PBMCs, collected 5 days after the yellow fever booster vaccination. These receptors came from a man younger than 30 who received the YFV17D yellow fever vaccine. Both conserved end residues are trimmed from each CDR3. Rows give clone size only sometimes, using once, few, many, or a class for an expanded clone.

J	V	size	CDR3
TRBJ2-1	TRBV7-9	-	ASRSPASGPQNEQF
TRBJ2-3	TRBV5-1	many	ASSPEGDTQY
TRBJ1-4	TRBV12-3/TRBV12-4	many	ASSTDGTNEKLF
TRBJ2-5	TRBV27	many	ASSFSFQETQY
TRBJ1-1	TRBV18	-	ASSLGGETEAF
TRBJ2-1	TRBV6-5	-	ASRGGQLYNEQF
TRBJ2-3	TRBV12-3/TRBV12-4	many	ASTRDRGGPDTQY
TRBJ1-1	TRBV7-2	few	ASILSGFDTEAF
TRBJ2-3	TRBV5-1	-	ASSFGPGTRIGTDTQY
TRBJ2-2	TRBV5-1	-	ASSSTDRGELF
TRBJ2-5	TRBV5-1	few	ASSKAGGPDGVTQY
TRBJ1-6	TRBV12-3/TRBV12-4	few	ASSLALNSPLH
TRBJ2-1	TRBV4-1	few	ASSQERASSYNEQF
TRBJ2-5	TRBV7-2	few	ASSLVATQETQY
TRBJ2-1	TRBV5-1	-	ASSLAQLHSYNEQF
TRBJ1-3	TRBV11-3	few	ASRPGTFTGNTIY
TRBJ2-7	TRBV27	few	ASSLQGTYEQY
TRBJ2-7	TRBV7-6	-	ASSSQGSGTREQY
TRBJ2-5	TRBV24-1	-	ATSDSRLAGGNKETQY
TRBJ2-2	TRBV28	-	ASNFVVPHTGELF
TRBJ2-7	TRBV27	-	ASRWAGGPTYEQY
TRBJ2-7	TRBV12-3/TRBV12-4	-	ASSDGRAGGHEQY
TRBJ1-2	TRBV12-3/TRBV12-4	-	ASSLRTGQGYT
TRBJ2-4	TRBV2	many	ASSDRPGPENIQY
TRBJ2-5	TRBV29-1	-	SVARRPLQETQY
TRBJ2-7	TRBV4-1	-	ASSHRTGNPSEQY
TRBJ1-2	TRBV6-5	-	ASRLGVYGGYT
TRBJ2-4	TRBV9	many	ASSPSGGWENIQY
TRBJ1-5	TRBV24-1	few	ATSDRQSNQPQH
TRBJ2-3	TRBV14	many	ASSRAPSGFTDTQY
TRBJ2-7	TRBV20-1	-	SAWGAEYEHY
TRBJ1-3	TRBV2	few	ASSPTGGSGNTIY
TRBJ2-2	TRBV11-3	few	ASSLVWTGELF
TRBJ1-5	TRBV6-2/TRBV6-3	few	ASSKGYSNQPQH
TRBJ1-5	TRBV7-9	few	ASSLIRSEVQDSNQPQH
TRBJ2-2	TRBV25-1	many	ASSEQGAGELF
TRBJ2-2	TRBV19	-	ASSTRDRGTGELF
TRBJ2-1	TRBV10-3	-	AITALGSGDYNEQF
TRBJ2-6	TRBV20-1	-	SAREDPDGANVLT
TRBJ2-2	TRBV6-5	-	ASRRLLAGGTGELF
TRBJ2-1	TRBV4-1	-	ASSQDLREVNEQF
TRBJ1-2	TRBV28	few	ASGAQERYGYT
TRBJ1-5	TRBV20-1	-	SAGGAGTGQPQH
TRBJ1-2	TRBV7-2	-	ASSWTGGLGYT
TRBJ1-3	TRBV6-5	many	ASSYSTAGNTIY
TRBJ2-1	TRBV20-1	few	SARDRRLYNEQF
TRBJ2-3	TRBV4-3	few	ASSQSGGWFGTQY
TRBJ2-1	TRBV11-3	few	ASSSNRGIYNEQF
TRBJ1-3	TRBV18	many	ASSPPGGRIGNTIY
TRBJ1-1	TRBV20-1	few	SAPDSTEAF
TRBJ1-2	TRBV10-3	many	ATTGGYGYT
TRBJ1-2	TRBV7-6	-	ASSLLTAGTYGYT
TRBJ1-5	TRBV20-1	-	SARDGNQPQH
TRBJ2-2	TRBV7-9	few	ASSFGFTGELF
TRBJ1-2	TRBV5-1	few	ASSLDGQGAHYT
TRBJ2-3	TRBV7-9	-	ASSLVGVVTSY
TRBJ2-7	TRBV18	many	ASSPPTLKYEQY